The table lists the clone carrying this T cell receptor beta chain with a count of one. What it binds is unknown. This sample stems from a study of CD8 T cells in Susac syndrome. Study observations and caveats: The authors acknowledged that the study's TCR sequencing and HLA analysis involved relatively few individuals.

The CDR3 loop spans 16 amino acids. V lost 1 base and J 4 bases, leaving 14 bases between the germline ends. The V gene's germline CDR1 is MGHRA and CDR2 YSYEKL. High-throughput TCR beta sequencing covered peripheral CD8+ and CD4+ T cells. Controls were age- and sex-matched healthy donors. Random hexamers primed reverse transcription of roughly 0.5 to 1 ug RNA. Amplification of the TCR beta CDR3 was carried out by immunoSEQ multiplex PCR, which spanned a total of 54 Vbeta and 13 Jbeta segments. One entry per CDR3 protein results from TCRdb running MiXCR on the immunoSEQ multiplex PCR reads. The sample gives some 130,000 distinct CDR3 sequences, nearly 95% of which show up once; roughly 0.13% is in the top ten.

This receptor was taken from a human donor in good health. The specimen was CD4+ T cells from PBMCs. The J gene is TRBJ1-5, the V gene TRBV4-1, with no clear D. DNA for the CDR3: TGCGCCAGCAGCCAAGGAACTCAAGGAAGGAATCAGCCCCAGCATTTT. Translating gives CASSQGTQGRNQPQHF.